Below are 10 T cell receptor beta chains sequenced from a single sample in a study of T cell repertoires in cytomegalovirus infection. TCRdb analysed the reads with MiXCR anew, one entry per CDR3 protein. Counted here are fewer than 1,000,000 distinct CDR3 sequences, approximately 31% occurring once; the ten biggest clones make up about 14%. No antigen has been identified for these receptors. The material was cultured CD8+ T cells from PBMCs, obtained from culture after CMV antigen stimulation. The origin of the receptors is a human donor in good health (CMV status not recorded). Some clones in this sample may be carry-over from other donors' samples.

This clonotype was picked up a small number of times. The chain recombines TRBV6-6 with TRBJ2-7; D gene ambiguous. The V and J ends lost 5 bases and 0 bases respectively, with 14 bases between them. From germline, CDR1 is MNHNY and CDR2 SVGAGI (reference sequence). This CDR3 comprises 15 residues. The CDR3, as DNA: TGTGCCAGCAGTCCCCGAAGGTACCCCTCCTACGAGCAGTACTTC. Translation: CASSPRRYPSYEQYF.

This clonotype has more than one count but fewer than ten. This rearrangement joins TRBV12-5 to TRBJ1-2; 9 bases agree with TRBD1. The CDR3 sequence is 16 residues long. The J segment lost 6 bases and the V segment lost 1 base, leaving 9 bases of the junction unmatched. CDR1 is LGHNT and CDR2 is FRNRAP in the germline V gene. The CDR3 bases are TGTGCTAGTGGTTTGGCGAGACAGGGGGAGTATGATGGCTACACCTTC. Protein product: CASGLARQGEYDGYTF.

This clonotype was seen more than once but under ten times. The chain links TRBV12-3 or TRBV12-4 to TRBJ1-2; 10 positions match TRBD1. This CDR3 spans 14 amino acids. Trimming at V came to 5 bases and at J to 4 bases, leaving 4 bases not matched to a gene. The CDR3 loop is CASSTRDRGYGYTF. The DNA for the CDR3 is TGTGCCAGCAGTACCCGGGACAGGGGCTATGGCTACACCTTC.

This rearrangement joins TRBV20-1 to TRBJ2-3; 13 bases agree with TRBD2. Germline assignment: CDR1 DFQATT and CDR2 SNEGSKA (reference sequence). The CDR3 has 16 residues. V shed 0 bases, J shed 3 bases, and the junction held 3 bases outside the gene matches. The CDR3, as DNA: TGCAGTGCTAGAGAAGGGACTAGCGGGGAGACAGATACGCAGTATTTT. Translating gives CSAREGTSGETDTQYF.

This chain connects TRBV20-1 to TRBJ1-6; tentative D call: TRBD1 (5 bases). The germline CDR1 and CDR2 sequences are DFQATT and SNEGSKA (reference sequence). CDR3 length equals 17 residues. Trimming left V 1 base short and J 0 bases short, with 13 bases between. The CDR3: CSARGDSSYSYNSPLHF. Here the CDR3 DNA reads TGCAGTGCTAGAGGAGACAGCTCCTACTCCTATAATTCACCCCTCCACTTT.

V is TRBV24-1 and J is TRBJ1-5; D is uncertain. V was trimmed by 2 bases and J by 0 bases, leaving 10 bases between them. Germline loops: CDR1 KGHDR, CDR2 SFDVKD. This CDR3 has 16 residues. Written as DNA, the CDR3 is TGTGCCACCAGTGATTCCGCGGGGTATAGCAATCAGCCCCAGCATTTT. This sequence encodes CATSDSAGYSNQPQHF.

The chain recombines TRBV7-6 with TRBJ1-3; D ambiguous. The CDR3 runs 12 residues. V lost 4 bases and J lost 2, with 3 bases in between. Germline V gene data show CDR1 as SGHVS and CDR2 as FNYEAQ. CDR3 in DNA: TGTGCCAGCAGCTATACTGGAAACACCATATATTTT. Protein: CASSYTGNTIYF.

This clonotype was detected only a few times. The V gene is TRBV28, the J gene TRBJ2-3; D may be TRBD2 (7 bases). This CDR3 comprises 16 residues. Between the trimmed V and J ends, which lost 5 bases and 1 base, there was a span of 16 bases. The germline CDR1 and CDR2 sequences are MDHEN and SYDVKM. CDR3 in DNA: TGTGCCAGCAGTAACTTTTGGGGGGGCCGCACAGATACGCAGTATTTT. It is translated as CASSNFWGGRTDTQYF.

On this clonotype itself: Compared with germline, one end of the junction differs, possibly owing to a read error. This chain joins TRBV19 and TRBJ2-7, with 9 bases lining up with TRBD1. The germline V gene has CDR1 LNHDA and CDR2 SQIVND (reference sequence). The CDR3 extends over 14 amino acids. The chain's CDR3 is CASSAGTGTYKQYF. In DNA, the CDR3 is TGTGCCAGTAGCGCCGGGACAGGGACCTACAAGCAGTACTTC.

V gene TRBV10-2 combines with J gene TRBJ1-3; D unclear. This CDR3 contains 14 residues. Germline V gene data show CDR1 as WSHSY and CDR2 as SAAADI. With 7 bases removed from V and 1 base from J, the gap between germline ends came to 11 bases. The CDR3 coding sequence is TGCGCCAGCAATGAAACGGGTTCTGGAAACACCATATATTTT. This codes for CASNETGSGNTIYF.